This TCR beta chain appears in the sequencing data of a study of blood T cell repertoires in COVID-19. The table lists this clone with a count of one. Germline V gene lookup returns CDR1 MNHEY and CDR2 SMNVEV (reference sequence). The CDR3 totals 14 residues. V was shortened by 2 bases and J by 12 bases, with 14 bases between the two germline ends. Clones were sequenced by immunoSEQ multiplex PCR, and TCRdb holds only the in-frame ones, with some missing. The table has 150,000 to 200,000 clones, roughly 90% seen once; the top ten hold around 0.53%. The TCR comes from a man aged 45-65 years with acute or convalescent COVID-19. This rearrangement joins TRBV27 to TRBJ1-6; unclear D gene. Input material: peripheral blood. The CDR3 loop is CASSLEGIRKPLHF. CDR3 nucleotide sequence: TGTGCCAGCAGTTTAGAGGGTATAAGGAAACCCCTCCACTTT.